This is a list of T cell receptor beta chains from one sample in a study of blood T cell repertoires in COVID-19. Sequencing used immunoSEQ multiplex PCR; TCRdb keeps in-frame clones, though not all of them. The data contain around 40,000 clones, 80% to 90% of them seen just once; the ten biggest clones take up approximately 45%. Input material: peripheral blood. All receptors derive from a woman of 80 years or more with active or convalescent COVID-19. CDR3s leave out the opening cysteine and the closing phenylalanine or tryptophan. A D gene is named only where the DNA matches it firmly. Only some rows state a clone size, as once, few, many or a class for expanded clones.

V	D	J	size	CDR3
TRBV28	.	TRBJ1-2	few	ASRPGPTEDYGYT
TRBV6-2/TRBV6-3	.	TRBJ1-1	.	ASSYGAGGSTEAF
TRBV18	TRBD1	TRBJ2-7	.	ASSPAISGTGSSYEQY
TRBV4-3	.	TRBJ1-4	.	ASSQDPGGNSEKLF
TRBV11-2	.	TRBJ1-2	.	ASSSYRELSYGYT
TRBV4-1	TRBD2	TRBJ2-1	once	ASSQDPVALAGYNEQF
TRBV6-5	.	TRBJ2-5	.	ASSYSQGMETQY
TRBV4-1	TRBD2	TRBJ2-5	.	ASSQGFGEGPEETQY
TRBV5-1	TRBD1	TRBJ2-7	.	ASSLAVLSGGQY
TRBV7-9	.	TRBJ1-5	few	ASSLGGANQPQH
TRBV14	.	TRBJ1-1	.	ASSRGFEAF
TRBV18	.	TRBJ1-1	.	ASSPPLPSGQMNTEAF
TRBV9	TRBD1	TRBJ2-3	.	ASSVETGGKTDTQY
TRBV29-1	TRBD1	TRBJ2-3	.	SVGRALGQGYTDTQY
TRBV6-2/TRBV6-3	TRBD1	TRBJ2-6	.	ASSSIRDRGRPGANVLT
TRBV29-1	TRBD1	TRBJ2-7	.	SVVLPGQTYEQY
TRBV19	.	TRBJ2-1	.	ASRESGNSYNEQF
TRBV4-1	TRBD2	TRBJ2-7	few	ASSQVGAGGPYEQY
TRBV5-5	.	TRBJ1-5	.	ASSLYRDSNQPQH
TRBV6-2/TRBV6-3	TRBD2	TRBJ2-7	.	ASSPRRRTSGDQSYEQY
TRBV6-5	.	TRBJ1-2	.	ASRRDTEKRRGYT
TRBV9	TRBD2	TRBJ2-3	.	ASSRTSGATDTQY
TRBV9	TRBD1	TRBJ2-3	once	ASSVEWGTGVDTQY
TRBV7-2	TRBD1	TRBJ2-1	.	ASSSGTGRYNEQF
TRBV11-2	.	TRBJ2-7	.	ASSLTETVTYEQY
TRBV15	.	TRBJ1-1	.	ATSRDRVVTEAF
TRBV5-1	TRBD1	TRBJ2-5	.	ASSLEQGWETQY
TRBV6-5	.	TRBJ2-7	once	ASKNLQGGTYEQY
TRBV30	.	TRBJ2-1	.	AWSVPVGFEQF
TRBV5-6	.	TRBJ1-6	once	ASSLVRSSYNSPLH
TRBV4-2	.	TRBJ2-2	.	ASSTRVAVNTGELF
TRBV19	TRBD1	TRBJ1-6	once	ASNRDRSYPLH
TRBV7-9	.	TRBJ1-2	.	ASSLEAGSGYT
TRBV29-1	TRBD1	TRBJ2-7	.	SVAPAGTGRYEQY
TRBV12-3/TRBV12-4	TRBD1	TRBJ2-7	.	ASRDSFSYEQY
TRBV19	TRBD1	TRBJ2-4	.	ASSRGQGGNIQY
TRBV5-4	TRBD2	TRBJ2-5	.	ASSLDWRTSQETQY
TRBV5-1	.	TRBJ2-7	once	ASSLGGYYEQY
TRBV28	TRBD1	TRBJ1-1	once	ASSSLDRGHTEAF
TRBV19	TRBD1	TRBJ1-1	.	ASRVTGGTEAF
TRBV19	.	TRBJ1-2	once	ASIATGTQRFYT
TRBV27	.	TRBJ1-6	.	ASSLEGRSSPLH
TRBV12-3/TRBV12-4	.	TRBJ1-5	.	ASSQGGNQPQH
TRBV9	.	TRBJ1-2	.	ASSEDRHLTYGYT
TRBV4-1	.	TRBJ2-5	.	ASSQGQYQETQY
TRBV28	.	TRBJ1-3	.	ASRGGQLDSGNTIY
TRBV7-9	TRBD1	TRBJ1-1	.	ASSHGQENTEAF
TRBV5-6	TRBD1	TRBJ1-4	.	ASSGTAINEKLF
TRBV30	.	TRBJ1-5	.	AWKGQGVQPQH
TRBV7-6	TRBD1	TRBJ2-3	.	ASAKQGGTDTQY
TRBV6-2/TRBV6-3	TRBD2	TRBJ2-1	.	ASSAQAGVKGEQF
TRBV6-5	TRBD1	TRBJ2-7	.	ASSYSSWTGGEQY
TRBV19	.	TRBJ1-1	.	ASSIPRGGTEAF
TRBV30	TRBD1	TRBJ2-7	.	AWRRVGTGVEQY
TRBV4-2	TRBD2	TRBJ2-1	once	ASSQDVYHAGVESNEQF
TRBV4-1	.	TRBJ2-3	.	ASSLTLVPSSRGTDTQY
TRBV19	.	TRBJ1-1	.	ASSLRQNIFWTEAF